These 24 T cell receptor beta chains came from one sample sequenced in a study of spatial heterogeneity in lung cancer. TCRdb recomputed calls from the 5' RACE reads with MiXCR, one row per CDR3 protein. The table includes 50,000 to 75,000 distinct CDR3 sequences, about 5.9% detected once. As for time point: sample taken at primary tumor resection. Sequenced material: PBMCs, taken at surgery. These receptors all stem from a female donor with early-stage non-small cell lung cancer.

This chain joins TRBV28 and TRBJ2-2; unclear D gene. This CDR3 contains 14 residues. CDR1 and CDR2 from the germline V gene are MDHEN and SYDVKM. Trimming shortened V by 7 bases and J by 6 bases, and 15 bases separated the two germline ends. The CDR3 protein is CASTPSNWAGELFF. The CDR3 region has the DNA TGTGCCAGCACTCCTTCGAATTGGGCCGGGGAGCTGTTTTTT.

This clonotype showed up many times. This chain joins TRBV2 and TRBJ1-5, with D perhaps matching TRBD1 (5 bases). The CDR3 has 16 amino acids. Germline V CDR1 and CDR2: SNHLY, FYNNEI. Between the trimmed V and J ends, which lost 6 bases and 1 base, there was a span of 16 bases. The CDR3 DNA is TGTGCCAGCAGGGTCAGGGCGGGGTGGAGCAATCAGCCCCAGCATTTT. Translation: CASRVRAGWSNQPQHF.

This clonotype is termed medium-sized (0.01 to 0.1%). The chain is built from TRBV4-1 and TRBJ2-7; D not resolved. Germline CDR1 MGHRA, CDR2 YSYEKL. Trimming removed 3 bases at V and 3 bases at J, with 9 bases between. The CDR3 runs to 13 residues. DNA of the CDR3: TGCGCCAGCAGCCAGTCCGTTGGCTACGAGCAGTACGTC. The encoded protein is CASSQSVGYEQYV.

CDR3 DNA sequence: TGTGCCAGCAGCCTAACAGGGTCGGGAGAGACCCAGTACTTC. Translated: CASSLTGSGETQYF. This chain uses TRBV7-9 with TRBJ2-5, with TRBD1 as a possible D gene (6 bases). This CDR3 is 14 amino acids long. CDR1 and CDR2 from the germline V gene are SEHNR and FQNEAQ (reference sequence). The V end lost 5 bases, the J end lost 4 bases, and 14 bases lay between the germline ends.

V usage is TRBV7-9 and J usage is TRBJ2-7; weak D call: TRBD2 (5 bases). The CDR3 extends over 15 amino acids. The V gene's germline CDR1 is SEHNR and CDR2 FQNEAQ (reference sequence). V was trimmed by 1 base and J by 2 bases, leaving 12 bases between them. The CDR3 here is CASSLVPGFTYEQYF. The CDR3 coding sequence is TGTGCCAGCAGCTTAGTGCCGGGGTTCACCTACGAGCAGTACTTC.

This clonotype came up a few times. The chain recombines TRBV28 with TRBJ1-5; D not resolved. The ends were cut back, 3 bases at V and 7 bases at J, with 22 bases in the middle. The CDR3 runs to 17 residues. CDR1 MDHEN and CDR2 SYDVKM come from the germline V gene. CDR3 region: CASSLSQSWGNTQPQHF. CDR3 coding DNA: TGTGCCAGCAGTTTGTCCCAATCTTGGGGTAACACGCAGCCCCAGCATTTT.

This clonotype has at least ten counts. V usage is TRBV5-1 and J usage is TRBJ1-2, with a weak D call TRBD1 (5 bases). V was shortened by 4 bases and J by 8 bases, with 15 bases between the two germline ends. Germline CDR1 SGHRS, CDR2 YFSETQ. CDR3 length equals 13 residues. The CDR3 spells CASSPFGAKGYTF. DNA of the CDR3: TGCGCCAGCAGCCCGTTCGGGGCGAAAGGCTACACCTTC.

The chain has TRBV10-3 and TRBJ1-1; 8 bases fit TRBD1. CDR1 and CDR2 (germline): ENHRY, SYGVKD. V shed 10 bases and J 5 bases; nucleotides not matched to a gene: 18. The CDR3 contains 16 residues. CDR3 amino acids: CATTGGAGGLGTEAFF. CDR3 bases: TGTGCCACCACGGGAGGGGCAGGGGGCTTGGGAACTGAAGCTTTCTTT.

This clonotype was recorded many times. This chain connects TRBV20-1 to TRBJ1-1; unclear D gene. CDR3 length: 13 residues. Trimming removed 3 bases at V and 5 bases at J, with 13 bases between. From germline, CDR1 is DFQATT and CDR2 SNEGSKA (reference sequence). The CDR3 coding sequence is TGCAGTGCTAGGCCCCCTGACGGGACTGAAGCTTTCTTT. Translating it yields CSARPPDGTEAFF.

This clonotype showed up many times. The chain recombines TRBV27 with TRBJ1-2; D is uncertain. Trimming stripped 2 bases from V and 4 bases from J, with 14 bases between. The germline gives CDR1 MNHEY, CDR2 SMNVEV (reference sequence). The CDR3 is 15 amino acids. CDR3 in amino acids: CASSLRFGSPYGYTF. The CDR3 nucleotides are TGTGCCAGCAGTTTAAGGTTTGGGTCCCCCTATGGCTACACCTTC.

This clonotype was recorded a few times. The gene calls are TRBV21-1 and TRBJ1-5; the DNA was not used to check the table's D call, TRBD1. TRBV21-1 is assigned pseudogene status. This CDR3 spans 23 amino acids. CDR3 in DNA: TGTGCCAGCAGTCCTATGATTCCGGCCGACAAAGTCACCCGGGCGAATAGCAATCAGCCCCAGCATTTT. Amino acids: CASSPMIPADKVTRANSNQPQHF.

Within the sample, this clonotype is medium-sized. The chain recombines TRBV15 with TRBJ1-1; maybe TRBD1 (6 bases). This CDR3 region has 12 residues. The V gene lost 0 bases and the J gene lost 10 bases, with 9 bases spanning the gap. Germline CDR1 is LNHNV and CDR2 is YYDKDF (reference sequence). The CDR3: CATSRDQGRAFF. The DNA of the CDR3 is TGTGCCACCAGCAGAGACCAGGGGAGAGCTTTCTTT.

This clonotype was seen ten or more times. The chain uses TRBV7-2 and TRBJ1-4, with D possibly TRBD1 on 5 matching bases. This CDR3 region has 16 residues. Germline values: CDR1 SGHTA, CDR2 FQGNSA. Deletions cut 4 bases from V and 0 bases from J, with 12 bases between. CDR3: CASSSEGRSTNEKLFF. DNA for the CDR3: TGTGCCAGCAGCTCGGAGGGACGGTCAACTAATGAAAAACTGTTTTTT. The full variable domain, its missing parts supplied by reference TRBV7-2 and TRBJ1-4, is GAGVSQSPSNKVTEKGKDVELRCDPISGHTALYWYRQSLGQGLEFLIYFQGNSAPDKSGLPSDRFSAERTGGSVSTLTIQRTQQEDSAVYLCASSSEGRSTNEKLFFGSGTQLSVL.

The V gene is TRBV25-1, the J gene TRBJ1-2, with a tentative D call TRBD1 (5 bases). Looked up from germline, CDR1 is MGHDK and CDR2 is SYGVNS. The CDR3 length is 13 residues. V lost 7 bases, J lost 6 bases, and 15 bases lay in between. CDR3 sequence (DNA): TGTGCCAGCACCACCGCGGGGCGGGATGGCTACACCTTC. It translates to CASTTAGRDGYTF.

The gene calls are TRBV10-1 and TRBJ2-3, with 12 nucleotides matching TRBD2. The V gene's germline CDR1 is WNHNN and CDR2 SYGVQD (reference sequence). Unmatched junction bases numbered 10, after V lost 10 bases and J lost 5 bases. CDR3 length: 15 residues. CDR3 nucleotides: TGCGCCACCTCCCCACTACTAGCGGGGGGAGATACGCAGTATTTT. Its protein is CATSPLLAGGDTQYF.

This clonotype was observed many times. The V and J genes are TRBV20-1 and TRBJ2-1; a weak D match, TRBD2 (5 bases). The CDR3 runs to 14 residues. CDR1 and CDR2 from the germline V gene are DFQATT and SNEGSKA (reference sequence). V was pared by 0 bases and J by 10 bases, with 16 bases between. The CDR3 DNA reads TGCAGTGCTAGAGATAGCGTCCTACCGAGGGAGCAGTTCTTC. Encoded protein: CSARDSVLPREQFF.

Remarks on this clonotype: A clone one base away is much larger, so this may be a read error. The CDR3 DNA reads TGCGCCAGCAGCGTAGCAAGGTGTTGGAGCACAGATACGCAGTATTTT. This gives the protein CASSVARCWSTDTQYF. This chain uses TRBV5-1 with TRBJ2-3, with D uncertain. Trimming stripped 4 bases from V and 0 bases from J, with 15 bases between. The CDR3 covers 16 residues. The germline V gene has CDR1 SGHRS and CDR2 YFSETQ.

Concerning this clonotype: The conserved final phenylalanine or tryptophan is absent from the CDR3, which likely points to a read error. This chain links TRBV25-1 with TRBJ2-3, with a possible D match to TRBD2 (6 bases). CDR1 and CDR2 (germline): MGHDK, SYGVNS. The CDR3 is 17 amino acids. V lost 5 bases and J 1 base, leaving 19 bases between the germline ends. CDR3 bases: TGTGCCAGCAGTTCAACCCTCGCGGGACGGCGCACAGATACGCAGTATTTG. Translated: CASSSTLAGRRTDTQYL.

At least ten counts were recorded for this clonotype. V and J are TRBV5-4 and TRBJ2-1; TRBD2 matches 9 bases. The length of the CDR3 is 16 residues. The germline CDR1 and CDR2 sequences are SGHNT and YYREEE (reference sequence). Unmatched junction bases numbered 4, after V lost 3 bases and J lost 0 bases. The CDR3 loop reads CASSSQLAGSYNEQFF. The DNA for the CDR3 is TGTGCCAGCAGCTCCCAACTAGCGGGCTCCTACAATGAGCAGTTCTTC.

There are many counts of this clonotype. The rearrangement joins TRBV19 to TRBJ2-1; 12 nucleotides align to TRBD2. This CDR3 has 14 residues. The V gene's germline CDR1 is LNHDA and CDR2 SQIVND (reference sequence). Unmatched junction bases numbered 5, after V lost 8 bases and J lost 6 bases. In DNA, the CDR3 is TGTGCCAGTCAGGGACTAGCGGGCTCCAATGAGCAGTTCTTC. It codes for CASQGLAGSNEQFF.

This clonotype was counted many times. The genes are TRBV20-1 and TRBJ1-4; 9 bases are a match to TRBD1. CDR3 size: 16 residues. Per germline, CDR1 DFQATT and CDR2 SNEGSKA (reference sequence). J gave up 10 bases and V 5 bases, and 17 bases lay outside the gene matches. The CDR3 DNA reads TGCAGTGCTCCCCCGGGACAGGGCATGGGGAGCGGAAAACTGTTTTTT. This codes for CSAPPGQGMGSGKLFF.

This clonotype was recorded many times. In DNA form, the CDR3 reads TGCAGTGCCCCGGGACCGGATGGAAACACCATATATTTT. Translation: CSAPGPDGNTIYF. The chain combines TRBV20-1 with TRBJ1-3, with D maybe TRBD1 (5 bases). Per germline, CDR1 DFQATT and CDR2 SNEGSKA (reference sequence). The CDR3 has 13 residues. Trimming pared 6 bases from V and 3 bases from J, leaving 12 bases between.

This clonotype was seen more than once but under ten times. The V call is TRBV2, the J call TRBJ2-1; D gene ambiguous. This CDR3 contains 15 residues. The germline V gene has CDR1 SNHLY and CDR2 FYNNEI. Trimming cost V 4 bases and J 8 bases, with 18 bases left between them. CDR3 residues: CASSVGPALADEQFF. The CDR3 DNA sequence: TGTGCCAGCAGTGTTGGACCCGCATTGGCCGATGAGCAGTTCTTC. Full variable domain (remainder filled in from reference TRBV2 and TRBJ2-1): EPEVTQTPSHQVTQMGQEVILRCVPISNHLYFYWYRQILGQKVEFLVSFYNNEISEKSEIFDDQFSVERPDGSNFTLKIRSTKLEDSAMYFCASSVGPALADEQFFGPGTRLTVL.

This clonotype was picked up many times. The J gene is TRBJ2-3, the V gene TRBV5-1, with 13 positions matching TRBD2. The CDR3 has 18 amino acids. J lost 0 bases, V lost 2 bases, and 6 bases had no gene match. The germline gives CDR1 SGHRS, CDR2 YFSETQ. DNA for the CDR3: TGCGCCAGCAGCTTCGGGACTAGCGGGGATGCTAGCACAGATACGCAGTATTTT. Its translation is CASSFGTSGDASTDTQYF.